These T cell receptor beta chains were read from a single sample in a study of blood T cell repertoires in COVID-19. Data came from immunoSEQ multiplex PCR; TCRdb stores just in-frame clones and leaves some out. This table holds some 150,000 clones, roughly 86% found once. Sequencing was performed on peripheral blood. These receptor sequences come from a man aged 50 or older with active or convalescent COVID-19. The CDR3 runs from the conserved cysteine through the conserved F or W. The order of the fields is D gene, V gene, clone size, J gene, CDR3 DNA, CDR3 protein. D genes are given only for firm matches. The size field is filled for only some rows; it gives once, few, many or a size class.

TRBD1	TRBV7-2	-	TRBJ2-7	TGTGCCAGCAGCTGGACAGGGACCTCCTACGAGCAGTACTTC	CASSWTGTSYEQYF
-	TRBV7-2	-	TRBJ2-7	TGTGCCAGCAGCTTAGGGACACGTCAATTGGAGCAGTACTTC	CASSLGTRQLEQYF
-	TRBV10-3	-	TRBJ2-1	TGTGCCATCAGTGAGGGCTCGTCCTACAATGAGCAGTTCTTC	CAISEGSSYNEQFF
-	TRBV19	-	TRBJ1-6	TGTGCCAGTAGCGCGGGGAGGGCTGATAATTCACCCCTCCACTTT	CASSAGRADNSPLHF
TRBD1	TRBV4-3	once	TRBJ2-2	TGCGCCAGCAGCCAGAGGGACAGGGATTACACCGGGGAGCTGTTTTTT	CASSQRDRDYTGELFF
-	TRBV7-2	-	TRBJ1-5	TGTGCCAGCAGCTTTCAGGGTTATCAGCCCCAGCATTTT	CASSFQGYQPQHF
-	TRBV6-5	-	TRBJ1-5	TGTGCCAGCAGTTCACAGGGAAATCAGCCCCAGCATTTT	CASSSQGNQPQHF
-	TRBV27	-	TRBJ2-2	TGTGCCAGCAGTTGGGGGACTGTGGGGGAGCTGTTTTTT	CASSWGTVGELFF
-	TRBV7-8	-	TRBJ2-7	TGTGCCAGCAGCTTGAGCTCCTACGAGCAGTACTTC	CASSLSSYEQYF
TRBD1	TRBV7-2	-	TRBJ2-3	TGTGCCAGCAGCCAGCAGGGGGCAGATACGCAGTATTTT	CASSQQGADTQYF
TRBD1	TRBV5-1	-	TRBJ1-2	TGCGCCAGCAGCGAAGACAGGGGCTATGGCTACACCTTC	CASSEDRGYGYTF
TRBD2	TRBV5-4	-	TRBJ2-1	TGTGCCAGCAGCCCGCGGACTAGCGGGAGGGCGGATGAGCAGTTCTTC	CASSPRTSGRADEQFF
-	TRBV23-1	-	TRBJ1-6	TGCGCCAGCAGTCAATCGAGGACGGGAATATATAATTCACCCCTCCACTTT	CASSQSRTGIYNSPLHF
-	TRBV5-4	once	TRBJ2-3	TGTGCCAGCAGCTTGGCCTTGGCCCCAGATACGCAGTATTTT	CASSLALAPDTQYF
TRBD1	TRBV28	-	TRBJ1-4	TGTGCCAGCCGGGACAGCCTTAACAAACTGTTTTTT	CASRDSLNKLFF
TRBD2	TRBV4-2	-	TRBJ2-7	TGTGCCAGCAGCCAAGGACTAGCGGGAAGTGACTACGAGCAGTACTTC	CASSQGLAGSDYEQYF
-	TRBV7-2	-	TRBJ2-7	TGTGCCAGCAGCAGAGGACAGCCCTCCTACGAGCAGTACTTC	CASSRGQPSYEQYF
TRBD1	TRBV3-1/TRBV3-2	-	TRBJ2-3	TGTGCCAGCAGCCAAATACAGGGGGATACGCAGTATTTT	CASSQIQGDTQYF
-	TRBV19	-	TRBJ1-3	TGTGCCAGTAGTATAAGACTTAACTCTGGAAACACCATATATTTT	CASSIRLNSGNTIYF
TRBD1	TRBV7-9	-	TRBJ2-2	TGTGCCAGCAGCTTAGGGTCCGGGACAGGGGACAGGGAGCTGTTTTTT	CASSLGSGTGDRELFF
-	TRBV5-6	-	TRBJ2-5	TGTGCCAGCGATCGCGGGCAAGGGACCCAGTACTTC	CASDRGQGTQYF
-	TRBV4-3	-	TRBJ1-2	TGCGCCAGCAGCCAAGAGGGGGTAGCGGGAGGCTACACCTTC	CASSQEGVAGGYTF
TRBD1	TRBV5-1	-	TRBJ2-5	TGCGCCAGCAGCTCGGGACAGAACCAAGAGACCCAGTACTTC	CASSSGQNQETQYF
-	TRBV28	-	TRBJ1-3	TGTGCCAGCAGCACGGGTGGCTCTGGAAACACCATATATTTT	CASSTGGSGNTIYF
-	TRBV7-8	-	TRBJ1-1	TGTGCCAGCAGCATTGGGGGGTACATGAACACTGAAGCTTTCTTT	CASSIGGYMNTEAFF
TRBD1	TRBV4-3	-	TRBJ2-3	TGCGCCAGCAGCCAAGAAGTGACAGGGGGGGCAGATACGCAGTATTTT	CASSQEVTGGADTQYF
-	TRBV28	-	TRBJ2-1	TGTGCCAGCAGTTTACTCACTAGTGAGCAGTTCTTC	CASSLLTSEQFF
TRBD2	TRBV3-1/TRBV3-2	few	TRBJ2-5	TGTGCCAGCAGCCAAGATCCCGCACTAGCGGGAGGGGTAGAGACCCAGTACTTC	CASSQDPALAGGVETQYF
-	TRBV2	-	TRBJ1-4	TGTGCCGGCCGAAGGGGGAATGAAAAACTGTTTTTT	CAGRRGNEKLFF
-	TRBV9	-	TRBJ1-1	TGTGCCAGCAGCGAACAGGGACCGATGAACACTGAAGCTTTCTTT	CASSEQGPMNTEAFF
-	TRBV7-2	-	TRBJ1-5	TGTGCCAGCAGTAGAGGGAGAGGCAATCAGCCCCAGCATTTT	CASSRGRGNQPQHF
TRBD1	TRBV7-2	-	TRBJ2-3	TGTGCCAGCAGCTTAAACCCGACAGGGGGTTTTCGAGATACGCAGTATTTT	CASSLNPTGGFRDTQYF
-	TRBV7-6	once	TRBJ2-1	TGTGCCAGTATGAGAGACGGAGGGGAATCGAGCTCCTACAATGAGCAGTTCTTC	CASMRDGGESSSYNEQFF
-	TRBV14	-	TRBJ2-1	TGTGCCAGCAGCCAAGATTTGGGGAGGCTATCTTACAATGAGCAGTTCTTC	CASSQDLGRLSYNEQFF
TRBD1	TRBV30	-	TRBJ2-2	TGTGCCTGCGACAGGGGGCTATCGAACACCGGGGAGCTGTTTTTT	CACDRGLSNTGELFF
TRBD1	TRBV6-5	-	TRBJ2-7	TGTGCCAGCAGTTTCGGGACAGGGGGGGCCTACGAGCAGTACTTC	CASSFGTGGAYEQYF
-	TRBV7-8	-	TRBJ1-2	TGTGCCAGCAGCTTAGGCCTCAGGGGATCAGACTATGGCTACACCTTC	CASSLGLRGSDYGYTF
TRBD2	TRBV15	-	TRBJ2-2	TGTGCCACCAGCAGAGATCAGCTAGCGGGAGGGCCTTCTGGCGGGGAGCTGTTTTTT	CATSRDQLAGGPSGGELFF
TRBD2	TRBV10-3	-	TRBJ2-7	TGTGCCACCCAGGCGGGAGTCGGGGAGCAGTACTTC	CATQAGVGEQYF